A single sample gave rise to the 20 T cell receptor beta chains below, sequenced in a study of T-cell memory formation after mild COVID-19. TCRdb reanalysed the 5' RACE reads using MiXCR and keeps one entry per CDR3 protein. The sample contains roughly 140,000 distinct CDR3 sequences, more than 13% of which appear only once. The specimen was PBMCs or a T cell subset sorted from them (not recorded which). These receptors were taken from an adult woman who had mild COVID-19 (a few samples of this study predate the infection). Cell type and time point are not known.

This clonotype showed up just a few times. This chain joins TRBV6-5 and TRBJ2-7; TRBD2 agrees at 8 bases. The CDR3 loop spans 14 amino acids. J gave up 2 bases and V 2 bases, and 2 bases lay outside the gene matches. Germline-derived CDR1 and CDR2 are MNHEY and SVGAGI. The CDR3 loop reads CASSYAGGAYEQYF. As DNA, the CDR3 is TGTGCCAGCAGTTACGCCGGGGGGGCCTACGAGCAGTACTTC.

A few counts support this clonotype. The CDR3 nucleotides are TGTGCCAGCAGCCCCGAAGGGGTAGAAAATGAGCAGTTCTTC. This translates into CASSPEGVENEQFF. The chain has TRBV9 and TRBJ2-1, with a weak D call TRBD1 (5 bases). V lost 4 bases, J lost 7 bases, and 15 bases lay in between. The germline CDR1 and CDR2 sequences are SGDLS and YYNGEE. The CDR3 loop spans 14 amino acids. Using reference TRBV9 and TRBJ2-1 for the parts outside the CDR3, the full variable domain is DSGVTQTPKHLITATGQRVTLRCSPRSGDLSVYWYQQSLDQGLQFLIQYYNGEERAKGNILERFSAQQFPDLHSELNLSSLELGDSALYFCASSPEGVENEQFFGPGTRLTVL.

This clonotype was counted ten times or more. This chain joins TRBV9 and TRBJ2-3; no firm D call. Germline loops: CDR1 SGDLS, CDR2 YYNGEE. This CDR3 has 15 residues. The V and J ends lost 3 bases and 2 bases respectively, with 13 bases between them. CDR3 nucleotide sequence: TGTGCCAGCAGCGCCAGTGTCGGCGCCACAGATACGCAGTATTTT. Its translation is CASSASVGATDTQYF.

Written as DNA, the CDR3 is TGTGCCAGCAGCCTGGACTGGATGAATGAGCAGTTCTTC. Translation gives CASSLDWMNEQFF. This chain links TRBV6-2 or TRBV6-3 with TRBJ2-1, with D possibly being TRBD2 (5 bases). Trimming left V 6 bases short and J 7 bases short, with 13 bases between. Germline V gene sequence: CDR1 MNHEY, CDR2 SVGEGT. This CDR3 spans 13 amino acids.

Here the CDR3 DNA reads TGTGCCAGCAGCGGAGACCCTGAGACTGGAGGCCCCTTGGATGAGCAGTTCTTC. The encoded protein is CASSGDPETGGPLDEQFF. This chain links TRBV9 with TRBJ2-1; TRBD2 might be the D (5 bases). V was cut by 3 bases and J by 8 bases, with 27 bases left in between. Germline V gene lookup returns CDR1 SGDLS and CDR2 YYNGEE. The length of the CDR3 is 18 residues.

This clonotype appeared many times. The rearrangement uses TRBV7-2 and TRBJ2-3; either TRBD1 or TRBD2 may fit D (6 bases each). V was clipped by 1 base and J by 2 bases, with 13 bases between them. Germline V CDR1 and CDR2: SGHTA, FQGNSA. The CDR3 has 16 residues. The DNA for the CDR3 is TGTGCCAGCAGCTTAGTCGTGGGGGGCCTCACAGATACGCAGTATTTT. It specifies CASSLVVGGLTDTQYF.

This sequence joins TRBV4-2 and TRBJ1-4, with D maybe TRBD1 (5 bases). Germline lookup yields CDR1 LGHNA and CDR2 YNFKEQ. Trimming left V 3 bases short and J 6 bases short, with 11 bases between. The CDR3 loop spans 14 amino acids. The chain's CDR3 is CASSHRDGDEKLFF. CDR3 DNA sequence: TGTGCCAGCAGCCACCGGGACGGGGATGAAAAACTGTTTTTT.

CDR3 DNA: TGTGCCAGCAGCCCCGGACAGGATGGCTACACCTTC. It encodes CASSPGQDGYTF. The J gene is TRBJ1-2, the V gene TRBV12-3 or TRBV12-4; TRBD1 aligns across 7 bases. The CDR3 loop spans 12 amino acids. V shed 6 bases, J shed 6 bases, and the junction held 4 bases outside the gene matches.

The table lists this clonotype with a few counts. The chain has TRBV20-1 and TRBJ2-7; weak D call: TRBD1 (6 bases). This CDR3 spans 13 amino acids. CDR1 is DFQATT, CDR2 SNEGSKA, per germline (reference sequence). Trimming removed 3 bases at V and 0 bases at J, with 9 bases between. Written as DNA, the CDR3 is TGCAGTGCTAGGAAGGACAGCTCCTACGAGCAGTACTTC. Translating gives CSARKDSSYEQYF.

Details on this clonotype: One end of the junction varies from germline; a read error may be responsible. This chain links TRBV20-1 with TRBJ2-5, with 8 nucleotides matching TRBD1. Germline V lookup: CDR1 DFQATT, CDR2 SNEGSKA (reference sequence). There are 16 residues in the CDR3. CDR3 sequence: CSAGDPQGAWEESQYF. CDR3 nucleotides: TGCAGTGCCGGAGACCCGCAGGGGGCTTGGGAGGAGAGCCAGTACTTC.

This clonotype was observed a handful of times. V usage is TRBV4-1 and J usage is TRBJ2-3; weak D call: TRBD1 (6 bases). Trimming pared 3 bases from V and 0 bases from J, leaving 16 bases between. Germline CDR1 is MGHRA and CDR2 is YSYEKL. This CDR3 has 17 amino acids. This CDR3 reads CASSHPRGGSSTDTQYF. CDR3 bases: TGCGCCAGCAGCCACCCCAGGGGCGGAAGTAGCACAGATACGCAGTATTTT.

The chain combines TRBV24-1 with TRBJ2-1; TRBD1 matches 7 bases. The CDR3 covers 18 residues. Germline CDR1 KGHDR, CDR2 SFDVKD. The trim removed 1 base at V and 0 bases at J, leaving 8 bases unmatched. CDR3 in amino acids: CATSDFRGQLSSYNEQFF. The DNA for the CDR3 is TGTGCCACCAGTGATTTTAGGGGACAGTTGAGCTCCTACAATGAGCAGTTCTTC.

The genes are TRBV2 and TRBJ2-5, with 11 bases aligning to TRBD2. V gave up 2 bases and J gave up 2 bases; unmatched junction bases: 7. The CDR3 contains 17 residues. Germline V gives CDR1 SNHLY, CDR2 FYNNEI. The CDR3 coding sequence is TGTGCCAGCAGTGAATCCCTAGCGGGGGGAATTCAAGAGACCCAGTACTTC. It is translated as CASSESLAGGIQETQYF.

The rearrangement links TRBV13 to TRBJ2-7, with D perhaps given as TRBD1 or TRBD2 (5 bases each). The germline V gene has CDR1 PRHDT and CDR2 FYEKMQ (reference sequence). The length of the CDR3 is 13 residues. Trimming took off 0 bases at V and 6 bases at J, with 9 bases between the two ends. CDR3 in amino acids: CASSLGQRGEQYF. In nucleotides, the CDR3 is TGTGCCAGCAGCTTAGGCCAGAGGGGCGAGCAGTACTTC.

This clonotype was observed a few times. This rearrangement joins TRBV15 to TRBJ2-7; the match to TRBD2 covers 11 bases. The CDR3 has 15 amino acids. The junction had 7 bases not matched to a gene; V was cut back by 4 bases and J by 5 bases. Germline V gene sequence: CDR1 LNHNV, CDR2 YYDKDF (reference sequence). The CDR3 protein is CATSTISGGADEQYF. Here the CDR3 DNA reads TGTGCCACCAGCACAATTAGCGGGGGGGCCGACGAGCAGTACTTC.

This clonotype was found a few times. The chain joins TRBV19 to TRBJ2-5, with D perhaps given as TRBD1 or TRBD2 (5 bases each). CDR1 LNHDA and CDR2 SQIVND come from the germline V gene (reference sequence). V was pared by 6 bases and J by 4 bases, with 15 bases between. This CDR3 has 14 amino acids. In DNA, the CDR3 is TGTGCCAGTAGCCCAATGGGGGTTTCAGAGACCCAGTACTTC. Residues: CASSPMGVSETQYF.

The rearrangement uses TRBV6-2 or TRBV6-3 and TRBJ2-1; D is uncertain. Trimming left V 7 bases short and J 0 bases short, with 7 bases between. The length of the CDR3 is 13 residues. Germline V gives CDR1 MNHEY, CDR2 SVGEGT. The CDR3 loop is CASTQSSYNEQFF. CDR3 bases: TGTGCCAGCACCCAGAGCTCCTACAATGAGCAGTTCTTC.

At least ten counts were recorded for this clonotype. The V and J genes are TRBV3-1 and TRBJ2-5, with 11 nucleotides matching TRBD1. Germline loops: CDR1 LGHDT, CDR2 YNNKEL (reference sequence). The CDR3 runs to 14 residues. With 5 bases clipped from V and 3 bases from J, the junction kept 2 bases outside the gene matches. The CDR3 loop is CASSWTGGEETQYF. CDR3 DNA: TGTGCCAGCAGCTGGACAGGGGGCGAAGAGACCCAGTACTTC.

The sample holds a few counts of this clonotype. This rearrangement joins TRBV4-3 to TRBJ2-7, with a weak D call TRBD2 (5 bases). The CDR3 consists of 17 residues. Trimming removed 1 base at V and 0 bases at J, with 16 bases between. Looked up from germline, CDR1 is LGHNA and CDR2 is YSLEER. CDR3 sequence (DNA): TGCGCCAGCAGCCAAGCCCAAGCGGCGGACTTCTCCTACGAGCAGTACTTC. Translating it yields CASSQAQAADFSYEQYF.

There are a few counts of this clonotype. The chain links TRBV4-1 to TRBJ2-2; TRBD2 matches at 10 bases. Trimming cost V 3 bases and J 6 bases; bases outside gene matches: 7. CDR3 length equals 16 residues. Germline values: CDR1 MGHRA, CDR2 YSYEKL. The chain's CDR3 is CASSQDPGLASGELFF. The CDR3 DNA is TGCGCCAGCAGCCAGGACCCGGGACTAGCGTCCGGGGAGCTGTTTTTT.